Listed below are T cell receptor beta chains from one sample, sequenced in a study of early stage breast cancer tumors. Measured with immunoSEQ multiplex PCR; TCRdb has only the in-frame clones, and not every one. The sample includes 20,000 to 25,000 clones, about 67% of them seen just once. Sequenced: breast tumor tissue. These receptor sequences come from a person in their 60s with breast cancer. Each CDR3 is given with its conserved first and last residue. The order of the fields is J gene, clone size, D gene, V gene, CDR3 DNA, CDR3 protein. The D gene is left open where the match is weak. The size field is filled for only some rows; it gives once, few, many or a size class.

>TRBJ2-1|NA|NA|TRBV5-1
TGCGCCAGCAGCCCGTCCGGGGGCGGGAGTTCCTACAATGAGCAGTTCTTC
CASSPSGGGSSYNEQFF
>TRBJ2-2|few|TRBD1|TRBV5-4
TGTGCCAGCAGCCCGGGACAGGGGGACACCGGGGAGCTGTTTTTT
CASSPGQGDTGELFF
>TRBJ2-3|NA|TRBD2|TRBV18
TGTGCCAGCTCACCTGGAACTAGCGGGAGCGATACGCAGTATTTT
CASSPGTSGSDTQYF
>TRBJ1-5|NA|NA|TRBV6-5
TGTGCCAGCAGCGTAACAGGGAACCAGCCCCAGCATTTT
CASSVTGNQPQHF
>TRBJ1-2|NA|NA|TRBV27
TGTGCCAGCAGGCAACGGAGGGGCGCCATCTATGGCTACACCTTC
CASRQRRGAIYGYTF
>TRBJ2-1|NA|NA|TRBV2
TGTGCCAGCGAACTGGACAGTCCTTTAGGCAGCAATGAGCAGTTCTTC
CASELDSPLGSNEQFF
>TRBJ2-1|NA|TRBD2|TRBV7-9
TGTGCCAGCAGCTTACTAGCGGGGGACAATGAGCAGTTCTTC
CASSLLAGDNEQFF
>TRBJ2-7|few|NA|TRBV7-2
TGTGCCAGCAGGGATGGCGGGACCGACGAGCAGTACTTC
CASRDGGTDEQYF
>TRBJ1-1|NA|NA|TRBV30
TGTGCCTGGAGTGTATTAGGGGGGAACACTGAAGCTTTCTTT
CAWSVLGGNTEAFF
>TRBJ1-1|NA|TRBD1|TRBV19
TGTGCCAGTAGTACGGACAGGGCTGGCCGCACTGAAGCTTTCTTT
CASSTDRAGRTEAFF
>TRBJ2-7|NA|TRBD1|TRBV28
TGTGCCAGCAGTTTATCAGGGGGATTCAACGAGCAGTACTTC
CASSLSGGFNEQYF
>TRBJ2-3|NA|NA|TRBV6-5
TGTGCCACCCTCTTCCGGGAGACGACGAGAGATACGCAGTATTTT
CATLFRETTRDTQYF
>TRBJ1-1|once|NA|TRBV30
TGTGCCTGGAGACGTGACCGGGACACTGAAGCTTTCTTT
CAWRRDRDTEAFF
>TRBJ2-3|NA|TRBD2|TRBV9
TGTGCCAGCAGCGTAGGGGCTAGCGGGAGAACAGATACGCAGTATTTT
CASSVGASGRTDTQYF
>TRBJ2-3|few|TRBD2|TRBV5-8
TGTGCCAGAGCCCCGGGACTAGTGTCGACAGATACGCAGTATTTT
CARAPGLVSTDTQYF
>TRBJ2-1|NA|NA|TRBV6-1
TGTGCCAGCAGACTGTACAATGAGCAGTTCTTC
CASRLYNEQFF
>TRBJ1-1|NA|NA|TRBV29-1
TGCGGAGGGATCGGGAACACTGAAGCTTTCTTT
CGGIGNTEAFF
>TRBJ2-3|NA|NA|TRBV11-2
TGTGCCAGCAGCTTAGAATCCCCGGGGAATACGCAGTATTTT
CASSLESPGNTQYF
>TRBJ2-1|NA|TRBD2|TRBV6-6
TGTGCCAGCAGCCGACTAGCGGGTTACAATGAGCAGTTCTTC
CASSRLAGYNEQFF
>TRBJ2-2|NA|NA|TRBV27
TGTGCCAGCAGTTTAAGGAGGGTAGGGGAGCTGTTTTTT
CASSLRRVGELFF
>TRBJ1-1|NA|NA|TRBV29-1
TGCAGCGTTGGGGCCCAGAACACTGAAGCTTTCTTT
CSVGAQNTEAFF
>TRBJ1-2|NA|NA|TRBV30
TGTGCCTGGAGGCGAAGGGGCGTAAGCTATGGCTACACCTTC
CAWRRRGVSYGYTF
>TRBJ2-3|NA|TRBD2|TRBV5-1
TGCGCCAGCCGCGGGACTAGCGGCACAGATACGCAGTATTTT
CASRGTSGTDTQYF
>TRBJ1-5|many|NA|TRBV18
TGTGCCAGCTCACCTAGTCTCCAGGGACAGCCCCAGCATTTT
CASSPSLQGQPQHF
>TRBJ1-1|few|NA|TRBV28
TGTGCCAGCGGGGGCAGACAGAACATGAACACTGAAGCTTTCTTT
CASGGRQNMNTEAFF
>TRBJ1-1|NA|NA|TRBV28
TGTGCCAGCAGTATTACCCGGGAGACTGAAGCTTTCTTT
CASSITRETEAFF
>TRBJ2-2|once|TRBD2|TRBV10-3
TGTGCCACATCCTCGGTAGCGGGATTAACCGGGGAGCTGTTTTTT
CATSSVAGLTGELFF
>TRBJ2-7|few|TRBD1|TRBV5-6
TGTGCCAGCAGCATCGGGGACAGCAACTACGAGCAGTACTTC
CASSIGDSNYEQYF
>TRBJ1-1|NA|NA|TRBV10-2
TGCGCCAGCATTAGGGAAGGGGCTGAAGCTTTCTTT
CASIREGAEAFF
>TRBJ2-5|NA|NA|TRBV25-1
TGTGCCAGCAGCCTTAGCGTAGGGAGAGAGACCCAGTACTTC
CASSLSVGRETQYF
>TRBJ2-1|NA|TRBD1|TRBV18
TGTGCCAGCTCACCCCAGGGGGCCTACAATGAGCAGTTCTTC
CASSPQGAYNEQFF
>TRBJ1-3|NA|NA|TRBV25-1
TGTGCCAGCAGTGAACCTCCCAGTGGGGGCGGTGGAAACACCATATATTTT
CASSEPPSGGGGNTIYF
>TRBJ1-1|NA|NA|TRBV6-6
TGTGCCAGCGATACAGGGTTGCGAACTGAAGCTTTCTTT
CASDTGLRTEAFF
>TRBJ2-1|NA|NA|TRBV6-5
TGTGCCAGCAGTTCTCGTACAGGGTACAATGAGCAGTTCTTC
CASSSRTGYNEQFF
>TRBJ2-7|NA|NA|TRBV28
TGTGCCAGCAGTTGGCGGGACGAGCAGTACTTC
CASSWRDEQYF
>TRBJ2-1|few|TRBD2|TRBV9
TGTGCCAGCAGCGTCCCCCCCGGGCGGGGGAGCTCCTACAATGAGCAGTTCTTC
CASSVPPGRGSSYNEQFF
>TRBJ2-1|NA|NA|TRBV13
TGTGCCAGCAGCCCCCGACAGGTCTACAATGAGCAGTTCTTC
CASSPRQVYNEQFF
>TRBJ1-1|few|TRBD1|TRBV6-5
TGTGCCAGCAGTGGACAGGGGACTGAAGCTTTCTTT
CASSGQGTEAFF
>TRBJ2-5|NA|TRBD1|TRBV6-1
TGTGCCAGCAGTGATATACAGGGGAGTAGTGAGACCCAGTACTTC
CASSDIQGSSETQYF
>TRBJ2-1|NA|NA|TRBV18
TGTGCCAGCTCACCATGGGGCGGGATGGTCAATGAGCAGTTCTTC
CASSPWGGMVNEQFF
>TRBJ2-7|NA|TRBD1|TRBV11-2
TGTGCCAGCAGCTTACAGGACAGGGATATCCACGAGCAGTACTTC
CASSLQDRDIHEQYF
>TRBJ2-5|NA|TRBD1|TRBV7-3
TGTGCCAGCAGCCCCACCGGGACAGGGGGCGCCCAGACCCAGTACTTC
CASSPTGTGGAQTQYF
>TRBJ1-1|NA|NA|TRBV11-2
TGTGCCAGCAGCTCTAGTGGCGGGAGAACTGAAGCTTTCTTT
CASSSSGGRTEAFF
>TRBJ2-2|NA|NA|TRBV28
TGTGCCAGCGTAGGCGGTTTTAACACCGGGGAGCTGTTTTTT
CASVGGFNTGELFF
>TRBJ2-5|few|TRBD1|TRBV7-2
TGTGCCAGCAGCGGTAGGACAGGTTTACAAGAGACCCAGTACTTC
CASSGRTGLQETQYF
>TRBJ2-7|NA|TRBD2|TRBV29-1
TGCAGCGTTGAGGCTTTAGCGGGAGTAAGCGAGCAGTACTTC
CSVEALAGVSEQYF
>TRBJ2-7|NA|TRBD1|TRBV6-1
TGTGCCAGCACGGTGGGGACAGGGGGCTACGAGCAGTACTTC
CASTVGTGGYEQYF
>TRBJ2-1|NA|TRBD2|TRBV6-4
TGTGCCAGCAGTGAAGTCGGGAGGGCCGGCGATGAGCAGTTCTTC
CASSEVGRAGDEQFF
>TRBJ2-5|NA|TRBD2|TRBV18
TGTGCCAGCTCACCAGCTAGCGGGACGGAGACCCAGTACTTC
CASSPASGTETQYF
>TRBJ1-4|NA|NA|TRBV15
TGTGCCACCAGCAGAGGTCAGGGCCCTAATGAAAAACTGTTTTTT
CATSRGQGPNEKLFF